This T cell receptor (beta chain) was retrieved from a study of blood T cell repertoires in COVID-19 (dated by TCRdb to about 2020). At the level of the whole study: Samples from collaborators originated in the United States, Italy and Spain and spanned both the acute and convalescent phases of COVID-19. Sample metadata almost always included a de-identified subject ID, COVID-19 status, age in years and sex. Samples came from the ongoing ImmuneRACE study (first 160 participants) plus 1,254 subjects from 6 global collaborators. The prospective study material was composed of cDNA or gDNA derived from T cells, B-cell-depleted T cells, or PBMCs. Where available, HLA class I and class II types were obtained from metadata supplied by the sample provider rather than from assay-based typing. Subjects who had been exposed to COVID-19, were actively infected with it, or had recovered from it provided the deeply sampled blood TCRbeta repertoires that made up the dataset. The repertoires were released in a freely available public database intended as a resource for research on the immune response to SARS-CoV-2.

TCRbeta CDR3 regions were amplified from genomic DNA by means of the immunoSEQ Assay, a bias-controlled multiplex PCR. In the paper's pipeline: The number of nucleated cells in each sample was estimated by amplification of reference gene primers within the assay. To quantify the absolute abundance of each unique TCRbeta CDR3 rearrangement, sequence reads were collapsed and filtered. Productive Simpson clonality was computed per sample as the square root of Simpson's diversity index over productive rearrangements. Here the immuneACCESS table is served through TCRdb, limited to in-frame sequences with V and J called. Missing clones are a known gap in these copies; in checked studies unresolved V genes cover under half, and the rest lacks a known reason. V and J calls and clone size are as listed in that table; D and trimming were resolved from the DNA. For this sample the table gives some 42,000 clones, of which about nine tenths were detected only once. The top ten constitute roughly 0.39% of the sample.

On the study overall, not on this receptor specifically: The quantity of clinical and demographic metadata differed by source and by participant and was supplied without curation.

A word on this clone: This receptor's antigen is unknown. No per-base quality is available; no much larger clone lies one base away.

Collaborating institutions collected whole blood in K2EDTA tubes following their own protocols. For TCRbeta analysis, collaborators shipped samples as frozen whole blood, isolated PBMCs, or DNA extracted from either of those sample types. The CDR3 contains 15 residues, cysteine and phenylalanine counted. The sequence is cut down to CDR3 DNA, 45 bases in frame from base 1. Relative to germline, V is 3 bases shorter and J is 1 base shorter, with 13 bases between their ends. Taken from the germline V gene (reference sequence), the CDR1 and CDR2 loops are MNHEY and SMNVEV. The chain is assembled from TRBV27 and TRBJ2-7, with TRBD2 tentatively as D gene (6 bases match). The receptor's source is a human donor in a cohort sampled during active COVID-19. The sample was peripheral blood. The bases are TGTGCCAGCAGTTTCTCCCGGGGGACGTCCTACGAGCAGTACTTC. It is translated as CASSFSRGTSYEQYF.